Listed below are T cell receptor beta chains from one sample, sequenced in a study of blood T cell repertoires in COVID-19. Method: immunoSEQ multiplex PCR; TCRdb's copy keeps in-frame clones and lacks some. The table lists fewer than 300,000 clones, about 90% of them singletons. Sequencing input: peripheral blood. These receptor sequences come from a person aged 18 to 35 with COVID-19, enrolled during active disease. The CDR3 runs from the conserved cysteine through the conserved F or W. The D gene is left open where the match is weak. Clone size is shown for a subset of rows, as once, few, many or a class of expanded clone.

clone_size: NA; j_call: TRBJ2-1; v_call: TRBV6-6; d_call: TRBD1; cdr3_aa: CASSYLDRVNEQFF; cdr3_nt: TGTGCCAGCAGTTACTTGGACAGGGTGAATGAGCAGTTCTTC
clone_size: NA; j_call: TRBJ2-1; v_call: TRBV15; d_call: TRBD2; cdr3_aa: CATSPGTSYNEQFF; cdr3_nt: TGTGCCACCAGCCCAGGGACTAGCTACAATGAGCAGTTCTTC
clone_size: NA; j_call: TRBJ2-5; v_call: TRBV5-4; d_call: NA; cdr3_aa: CASSLVRGSQETQYF; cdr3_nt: TGTGCCAGCAGCTTGGTCCGAGGCTCCCAAGAGACCCAGTACTTC
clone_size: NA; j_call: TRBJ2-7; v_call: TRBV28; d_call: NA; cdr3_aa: CASSGGFGEQYF; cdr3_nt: TGTGCCAGCAGTGGAGGGTTTGGCGAGCAGTACTTC
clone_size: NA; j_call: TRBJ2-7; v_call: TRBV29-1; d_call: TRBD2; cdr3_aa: CSVAYGAGEQYF; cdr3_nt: TGCAGCGTTGCCTATGGAGCGGGGGAGCAGTACTTC
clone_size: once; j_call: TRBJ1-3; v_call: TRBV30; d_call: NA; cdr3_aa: CAWGGLATGNTIYF; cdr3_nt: TGTGCCTGGGGCGGACTGGCGACTGGAAACACCATATATTTT
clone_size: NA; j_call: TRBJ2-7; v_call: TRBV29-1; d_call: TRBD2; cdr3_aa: CSVRLTSGRDEQYF; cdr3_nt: TGCAGCGTCCGTTTGACTAGCGGGAGGGACGAGCAGTACTTC
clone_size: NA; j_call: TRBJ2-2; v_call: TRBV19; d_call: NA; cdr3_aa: CASSFRPGELFF; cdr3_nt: TGTGCCAGTAGTTTCAGGCCCGGGGAGCTGTTTTTT
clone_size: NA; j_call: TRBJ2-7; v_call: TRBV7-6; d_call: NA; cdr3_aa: CASSLDLGQGYEQYF; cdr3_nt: TGTGCCAGCAGCTTAGATTTGGGGCAGGGCTACGAGCAGTACTTC
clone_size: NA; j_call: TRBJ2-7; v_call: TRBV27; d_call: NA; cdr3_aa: CASSSGLHYEQYF; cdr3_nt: TGTGCCAGCAGTTCAGGGCTTCACTACGAGCAGTACTTC
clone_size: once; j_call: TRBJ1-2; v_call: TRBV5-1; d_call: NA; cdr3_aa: CASSLAATVGHGYTF; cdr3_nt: TGCGCCAGCAGCTTGGCCGCGACAGTGGGCCATGGCTACACCTTC
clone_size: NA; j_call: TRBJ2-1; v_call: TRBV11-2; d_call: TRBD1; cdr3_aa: CASSRGQGYNEQFF; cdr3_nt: TGTGCCAGCAGCCGGGGACAGGGGTACAATGAGCAGTTCTTC
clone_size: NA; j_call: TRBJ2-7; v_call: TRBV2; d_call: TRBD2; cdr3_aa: CASSDSAGAPTQPYYEQYF; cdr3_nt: TGTGCCAGCAGTGACTCGGCGGGAGCGCCCACACAGCCCTACTACGAGCAGTACTTC
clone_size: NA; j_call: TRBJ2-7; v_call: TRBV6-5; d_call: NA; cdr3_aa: CASSPGARYEQYF; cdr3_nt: TGTGCCAGCAGTCCAGGGGCCCGCTACGAGCAGTACTTC
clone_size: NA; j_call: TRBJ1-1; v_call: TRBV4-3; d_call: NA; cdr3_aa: CASSQDRAGKAFF; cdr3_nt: TGCGCCAGCAGCCAAGATAGGGCAGGGAAAGCTTTCTTT
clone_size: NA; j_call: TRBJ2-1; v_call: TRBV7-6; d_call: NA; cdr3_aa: CASSLTGVSYNEQFF; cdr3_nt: TGTGCCAGCAGCTTAACGGGGGTCTCCTACAATGAGCAGTTCTTC
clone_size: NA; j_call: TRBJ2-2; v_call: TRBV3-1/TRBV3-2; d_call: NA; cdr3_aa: CASTWGRGHARAGELFF; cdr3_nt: TGTGCCAGCACTTGGGGGCGGGGGCACGCGCGGGCCGGGGAGCTGTTTTTT
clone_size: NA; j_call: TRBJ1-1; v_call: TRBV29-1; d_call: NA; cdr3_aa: CSVELLGVGAFF; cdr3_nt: TGCAGCGTTGAACTCCTAGGAGTTGGAGCTTTCTTT
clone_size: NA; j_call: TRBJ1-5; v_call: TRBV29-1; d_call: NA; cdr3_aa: CSVKHRAGQPQHF; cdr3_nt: TGCAGCGTAAAACATAGAGCGGGCCAGCCCCAGCATTTT
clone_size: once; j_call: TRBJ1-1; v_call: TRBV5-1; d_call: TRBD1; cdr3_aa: CASSFSQGMNTEAFF; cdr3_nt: TGCGCCAGCAGCTTTTCACAGGGGATGAACACTGAAGCTTTCTTT